The rows below give T cell receptor beta chains drawn from one sample of a study of metastatic and nonmetastatic thyroid tumors. TCRdb reassembled clones from the PCR reads with MiXCR. Altogether some 12,000 clones are present, 25% to 35% being singletons, with the ten largest covering over 9.5%. What was sequenced was tumor tissue. The receptor set was obtained from a female donor with papillary thyroid cancer or a benign thyroid nodule (not recorded which). Some clones in this sample may be carry-over from other donors' samples. Each CDR3 is given with its conserved first and last residue. D genes are given only for firm matches.

d_call,v_call,cdr3_aa
TRBD2,TRBV28,CASSLPGLAHYEQYF
TRBD1,TRBV20-1,CSAWDRGQQETQYF
TRBD2,TRBV20-1,CSASGGSSPYEQYF
TRBD1,TRBV5-1,CANSLAGTGETGELFF
TRBD2,TRBV4-3,CASSQDALAGWETQYF
-,TRBV24-1,CATSGGREREKLFF
-,TRBV6-1,CASIKGSSIEEYF
-,TRBV11-1,CASSSRRREPNTEAFF
TRBD1,TRBV5-1,CASSVGQGEYEQYF
-,TRBV27,CAISTRDAGELFF
-,TRBV5-1,CASSLIGANSPLHF
-,TRBV9,CASSVGEVNEQFF
-,TRBV2,CAGRLQVTARDIQYF
-,TRBV15,CATSSLRGRGEKLFF
-,TRBV5-1,CASSLRAGLSITDTQYF
-,TRBV12-3/TRBV12-4,CASSARIGRGHSYEQYF
-,TRBV3-1,CASSLQAASDEQYF
TRBD2,TRBV20-1,CSANLVAGAFPEQFF
TRBD2,TRBV29-1,CSVPGLAGGDHEQYF
-,TRBV20-1,CSARVGEGGTMGYNSPLHF
-,TRBV5-1,CASSGGGNYGYTF
-,TRBV27,CASGGNSPLHF
-,TRBV5-5,CASSFSRGEGQPQHF
TRBD2,TRBV20-1,CSPRRGAAGGGDTQYF
-,TRBV7-9,CASSPQGSYNSPLHF
-,TRBV4-1,CASSQEQGRSYNSPLHF
TRBD1,TRBV6-1,CASMTGLNQPQHF
TRBD2,TRBV10-3,CAIMRTSGNNNEQFF
TRBD1,TRBV12-3/TRBV12-4,CASSFRGRDEKLFF
-,TRBV12-3/TRBV12-4,CSSRVPGPYGYTF
TRBD2,TRBV2,CASSSPGLGDSETQYF
-,TRBV7-2,CASSLASAGTAGELFF